This T cell receptor beta chain was found in a study of regulatory T cells in long-lasting Graves disease. Described time point: newly diagnosed GD, antithyroid drugs for less than 3 months. The TCR library used RNA extracted from PBMCs. The germline V and J ends were trimmed by 8 bases and 2 bases, with 16 bases remaining between them. The germline CDR1 and CDR2 sequences are SGHTA and FQGNSA. This CDR3 spans 14 amino acids. Assembly of TCR beta libraries relied on iRepertoire HTBI primers together with Arm-PCR of CDR3 regions. TCRdb recomputed calls from the multiplex PCR reads with MiXCR, one row per CDR3 protein. The profile shows 540,000 or so distinct CDR3 sequences, 13% of them singletons. The same data also contributed to another study, on T cells in Graves' hyperthyroidism and ophthalmopathy. That paper states: Exclusion criteria comprised uncontrolled infection, other autoimmune disease, pregnancy or lactation.

The chain combines TRBV7-2 with TRBJ2-7; D remains ambiguous. The sequence was obtained from a young man with Graves disease. The sample consisted of peripheral blood mononuclear cells (PBMCs), taken at new diagnosis, from a patient treated with antithyroid drugs. The CDR3 bases are TGTGCCAGCGAATTCCCCAGCAGACCCTACGAGCAGTACTTC. This codes for CASEFPSRPYEQYF.